These 25 T cell receptor beta chains were sequenced from one sample in a study of cytomegalovirus exposure and HLA in healthy donors. A multiplex PCR was run with 60 Vbeta primers and 13 Jbeta primers. Profiling relied on immunoSEQ multiplex PCR, and the TCRdb table lists in-frame clones only, not all of them. The table has around 130,000 clones, more than 65% seen once. Sequencing was carried out using PBMCs. All receptors derive from a woman aged 30 to 39 in good health and CMV-seronegative.

J is TRBJ1-3 and V is TRBV4-1; D is undetermined. Germline V gene data show CDR1 as MGHRA and CDR2 as YSYEKL. V lost 1 base to trimming and J lost 4 bases, with 8 bases between them. This CDR3 contains 14 residues. The CDR3 spells CASSQGHSGNTIYF. CDR3 DNA sequence: TGCGCCAGCAGCCAAGGACATTCGGGAAACACCATATATTTT.

The gene calls are TRBV5-1 and TRBJ2-5; tentative D call: TRBD2 (6 bases). Deletions cut 2 bases from V and 7 bases from J, with 12 bases between. Per the germline V gene, CDR1 is SGHRS and CDR2 is YFSETQ. CDR3 length equals 13 residues. CDR3 sequence (DNA): TGCGCCAGCAGCTTAGGGGACTTCGGGACCCAGTACTTC. Its translation: CASSLGDFGTQYF.

This clone was observed a few times. CDR3 region: CSVELLAGGTYEQYF. In DNA, the CDR3 is TGCAGCGTTGAGTTACTAGCGGGAGGAACCTACGAGCAGTACTTC. This chain joins TRBV29-1 and TRBJ2-7; TRBD2 aligns across 12 bases. Per germline, CDR1 SQVTM and CDR2 ANQGSEA. The CDR3 is made up of 15 amino acids. V lost 3 bases to trimming and J lost 2 bases; unmatched junction nucleotides: 5.

This chain links TRBV28 with TRBJ1-3; 8 bases align to TRBD1. The CDR3 is 15 amino acids. With 5 bases clipped from V and 4 bases from J, the junction kept 7 bases outside the gene matches. Germline V lookup: CDR1 MDHEN, CDR2 SYDVKM. The CDR3 DNA is TGTGCCAGCAGTCCCCGGACAGGGACCGGAAACACCATATATTTT. Translated: CASSPRTGTGNTIYF.

V is TRBV14 and J is TRBJ1-1, with D possibly matching TRBD1 (5 bases). V was shortened by 0 bases and J by 9 bases, with 23 bases between the two germline ends. Germline CDR1 is SGHDN and CDR2 is FVKESK. The CDR3 sequence is 17 residues long. Written as DNA, the CDR3 is TGTGCCAGCAGCCAAGATACCCCGAACAGACAGAGGACTAAAGCTTTCTTT. This translates into CASSQDTPNRQRTKAFF.

The rearrangement joins TRBV2 to TRBJ2-7; 9 positions agree with TRBD1. This CDR3 region has 15 residues. Trimming at V came to 8 bases and at J to 0 bases, leaving 8 bases not matched to a gene. Per the germline V gene, CDR1 is SNHLY and CDR2 is FYNNEI. CDR3: CASQVAGQGSYEQYF. The CDR3 nucleotides are TGTGCCAGCCAAGTGGCGGGACAGGGCTCCTACGAGCAGTACTTC.

The chain joins TRBV6-6 to TRBJ1-3; 7 nucleotides agree with TRBD1. The junction had 4 bases not matched to a gene; V was cut back by 10 bases and J by 4 bases. Germline V gene sequence: CDR1 MNHNY, CDR2 SVGAGI (reference sequence). There are 12 residues in the CDR3. In DNA, the CDR3 is TGTGCCACTGTACAGGGGGGAAACACCATATATTTT. Its protein product is CATVQGGNTIYF.

This clone was detected once. The rearrangement uses TRBV29-1 and TRBJ1-2, with D perhaps matching TRBD1 (6 bases). Germline CDR1 reads SQVTM; CDR2 reads ANQGSEA. The V and J ends lost 5 bases and 2 bases respectively, with 18 bases between them. CDR3 length equals 15 residues. CDR3: CSVREGHRTNYGYTF. In DNA form, the CDR3 reads TGCAGCGTTAGGGAGGGACACCGAACCAACTATGGCTACACCTTC.

This clone was seen more than once but under ten times. V and J are TRBV5-4 and TRBJ1-1; TRBD1 agrees at 8 bases. The CDR3 has 16 amino acids. Looked up from germline, CDR1 is SGHNT and CDR2 is YYREEE (reference sequence). V was clipped by 4 bases and J by 4 bases; unmatched bases: 12. The CDR3 nucleotides are TGTGCCAGCAGCGACCCAAGGCAGGGGGCGGCCACTGAAGCTTTCTTT. It translates to CASSDPRQGAATEAFF.

A few counts support this clone. The CDR3 coding sequence is TGTGCCAGCGCTCCCGCCGGGGGTGCCTACAATGAGCAGTTCTTC. Encoded protein: CASAPAGGAYNEQFF. This chain connects TRBV5-4 to TRBJ2-1, with D possibly being TRBD2 (6 bases). V gave up 7 bases and J gave up 2 bases, with 16 bases separating them. The CDR3 consists of 15 residues. Germline V gene data show CDR1 as SGHNT and CDR2 as YYREEE (reference sequence).

The gene calls are TRBV6-5 and TRBJ1-3; the match to TRBD1 covers 7 bases. J lost 2 bases, V lost 6 bases, and 4 bases had no gene match. The CDR3 contains 14 residues. The germline V gene encodes CDR1 MNHEY and CDR2 SVGAGI. The CDR3 sequence: CASSSTGAGNTIYF. For the CDR3, the DNA is TGTGCCAGCAGCTCAACAGGGGCTGGAAACACCATATATTTT.

On this clone: At one end, the junction sequence differs from germline, possibly due to a read error. Other nucleotide sequences from this sample produce the same CDR3. The chain has TRBV28 and TRBJ1-6; tentative D call: TRBD1 (6 bases). CDR1 is MDHEN and CDR2 is SYDVKM in the germline V gene. The CDR3 runs to 15 residues. The CDR3 is CASRPQGSYNSPLHF. DNA of the CDR3: TGTGCCAGCAGGCCACAGGGCTCCTATAACTCACCCCTCCACTTT.

The chain recombines TRBV29-1 with TRBJ2-1, with D possibly TRBD1 on 6 matching bases. CDR3 length: 16 amino acids. Germline V CDR1 and CDR2: SQVTM, ANQGSEA. Deletions cut 5 bases from V and 6 bases from J, with 23 bases between. Here the CDR3 reads CSVTSTGYGLANEQFF. CDR3 bases: TGCAGCGTTACATCGACAGGATATGGACTCGCCAATGAGCAGTTCTTC.

This clone was detected a few times. The chain has TRBV4-2 and TRBJ2-1; TRBD2 agrees at 9 bases. V was clipped by 1 base and J by 7 bases; unmatched bases: 5. The CDR3 is 15 amino acids. Germline V lookup: CDR1 LGHNA, CDR2 YNFKEQ. The CDR3 sequence: CASSQGGGGDNEQFF. The CDR3, as DNA: TGTGCCAGCAGCCAAGGGGGCGGGGGGGATAATGAGCAGTTCTTC.

The rearrangement links TRBV19 to TRBJ1-3; the D gene is possibly TRBD1 (5 bases). The CDR3 has 16 amino acids. The germline CDR1 and CDR2 sequences are LNHDA and SQIVND (reference sequence). V lost 6 bases and J 2 bases, leaving 17 bases between the germline ends. This chain's CDR3 is CASSHLLQGPGNTIYF. The CDR3 region has the DNA TGTGCCAGTAGCCATCTCCTGCAGGGCCCTGGAAACACCATATATTTT.

V is TRBV5-1 and J is TRBJ1-1, with 10 bases aligning to TRBD1. Germline loops: CDR1 SGHRS, CDR2 YFSETQ. Trimming at V came to 5 bases and at J to 9 bases, leaving 13 bases not matched to a gene. The CDR3 spans 15 residues. The CDR3 sequence: CASSQGQGGTSQAFF. CDR3 bases: TGCGCCAGCAGTCAAGGACAGGGGGGAACGAGCCAAGCTTTCTTT.

V usage is TRBV23-1 and J usage is TRBJ2-1; TRBD2 matches at 10 bases. TRBV23-1 is an open reading frame, and its role is uncertain. The CDR3 consists of 17 residues. Unmatched junction bases numbered 12, after V lost 4 bases and J lost 6 bases. CDR3 nucleotide sequence: TGCGCCAGCAGTCCACCAAACCAGAGCGGGAGGGCCAATGAGCAGTTCTTC. This translates into CASSPPNQSGRANEQFF.

This clone was picked up a small number of times. The chain links TRBV11-3 to TRBJ2-3; 12 nucleotides match TRBD2. CDR3 length: 18 residues. Trimming at V came to 1 base and at J to 2 bases, leaving 7 bases not matched to a gene. Per the germline V gene, CDR1 is SGHNT and CDR2 is YENEEA. CDR3 protein: CASSLGLGLAGFTDTQYF. DNA of the CDR3: TGTGCCAGCAGCTTAGGTTTGGGACTAGCGGGCTTCACAGATACGCAGTATTTT. The whole variable domain, filled in from reference TRBV11-3 and TRBJ2-3, reads EAGVVQSPRYKIIEKKQPVAFWCNPISGHNTLYWYLQNLGQGPELLIRYENEEAVDDSQLPKDRFSAERLKGVDSTLKIQPAELGDSAVYLCASSLGLGLAGFTDTQYFGPGTRLTVL.

The chain employs TRBV19 and TRBJ1-2; 7 bases are shared with TRBD1. The CDR3 length is 12 residues. V lost 6 bases, J lost 8 bases, and 6 bases stayed unmatched. Germline lookup yields CDR1 LNHDA and CDR2 SQIVND (reference sequence). DNA for the CDR3: TGTGCCAGTAGACCGACAGGGTTGGGCTACACCTTC. Translated, it gives CASRPTGLGYTF.

The gene calls are TRBV5-6 and TRBJ2-1, with 11 bases that match TRBD2. The junction had 3 bases not matched to a gene; V was cut back by 1 base and J by 6 bases. Looked up from germline, CDR1 is SGHDT and CDR2 is YYEEEE. The CDR3 extends over 15 amino acids. CDR3: CASSLTSGGVNEQFF. The CDR3 coding sequence is TGTGCCAGCAGCTTGACTAGCGGGGGAGTCAATGAGCAGTTCTTC.

J is TRBJ2-7 and V is TRBV10-3; TRBD2 agrees at 14 bases. The CDR3 totals 15 residues. CDR1 is ENHRY, CDR2 SYGVKD, per germline. V lost 3 bases, J lost 4 bases, and 2 bases stayed unmatched. CDR3 nucleotides: TGTGCCATCAGTGACGGGACTAGCGGGAGTTACGAGCAGTACTTC. The encoded protein is CAISDGTSGSYEQYF.

A remark on this clone: The junction departs from germline at one end; a sequencing error may be responsible. The rearrangement uses TRBV6-1 and TRBJ2-2; TRBD1 agrees at 7 bases. The CDR3 is made up of 14 amino acids. Germline V gene sequence: CDR1 MNHNS, CDR2 SASEGT. This CDR3 is CVSSTTTGFGELFF. DNA of the CDR3: TGTGTCAGCAGTACCACGACAGGGTTCGGGGAGCTGTTTTTT.

The J gene is TRBJ2-2, the V gene TRBV7-9; 9 nucleotides align to TRBD1. The CDR3 runs 17 residues. Germline V gene lookup returns CDR1 SEHNR and CDR2 FQNEAQ (reference sequence). Losses at the gene ends were 5 bases for V and 1 base for J; bases not matched to a gene: 8. The CDR3 spells CASSPITGQGNTGELFF. The CDR3 DNA sequence: TGTGCCAGCAGCCCCATAACGGGACAGGGGAACACCGGGGAGCTGTTTTTT. The full variable domain, its missing parts supplied by reference TRBV7-9 and TRBJ2-2, is DTGVSQNPRHKITKRGQNVTFRCDPISEHNRLYWYRQTLGQGPEFLTYFQNEAQLEKSRLLSDRFSAERPKGSFSTLEIQRTEQGDSAMYLCASSPITGQGNTGELFFGEGSRLTVL.

This chain connects TRBV7-9 to TRBJ1-3, with D possibly matching TRBD1 (5 bases). The V end lost 4 bases, the J end lost 8 bases, and 18 bases lay between the germline ends. The CDR3 consists of 15 residues. Per germline, CDR1 SEHNR and CDR2 FQNEAQ (reference sequence). As DNA, the CDR3 is TGTGCCAGCAGCTCCGACCGTGCAGGGATACACACCATATATTTT. It is translated as CASSSDRAGIHTIYF.

A single count supports this clone. The rearrangement joins TRBV2 to TRBJ2-5; 12 bases are a match to TRBD2. The CDR3 runs 15 residues. V shed 7 bases, J shed 2 bases, and the junction held 5 bases outside the gene matches. CDR1 and CDR2 from the germline V gene are SNHLY and FYNNEI. The CDR3 coding sequence is TGTGCCAGCATCGGGCTAGCGGGAGGGCAAGAGACCCAGTACTTC. It translates to CASIGLAGGQETQYF.